The present TCR beta chain was sequenced within a study of CD8+ T cells in alopecia areata. Across the study: Administration of oral tofacitinib to treated patients was at 5 to 10 mg twice daily.

For this clone: Its target is unknown. Other DNA sequences in this specimen translate into the identical CDR3.

Treatment defined: oral pan-JAK inhibitor, 5-10 mg twice daily. Alopecia areata patients gave lesional scalp punch biopsies and peripheral blood samples. Extraction of RNA preceded its reverse transcription into cDNA, which served as the sequencing template. The assay was immunoSEQ multiplex PCR, and TCRdb's table has in-frame clones only and misses some. The sample lists around 170,000 clones, around 49% seen once, with over 9.5% in the top ten. General study results and limits: Scalp clonality dropped significantly under tofacitinib, as did expanded CD8+ top-100 clones. Lesional scalp exceeded normal scalp in clonality, especially in alopecia totalis/universalis.

The CDR3 covers 13 residues. The V end lost 2 bases, the J end lost 2 bases, and 6 bases lay between the germline ends. Germline CDR1 is SGHTA and CDR2 is FQGTGA. The sequence derives from a human donor with alopecia areata. The chain carries TRBV7-3 and TRBJ1-1; no firm D call. Sequencing was performed on CD8+ T cells sorted from blood, taken at roughly week 53, from a patient treated with tofacitinib. CDR3 loop: CASSLQENTEAFF. CDR3 sequence (DNA): TGTGCCAGCAGCTTACAAGAAAACACTGAAGCTTTCTTT.